These 32 T cell receptor beta chains share one sample of origin, sequenced in a study of T cell responses to AZD1222 COVID-19 vaccine. Repertoires were generated with immunoSEQ multiplex PCR, while TCRdb's copy carries only in-frame clones and drops some. Of about 110,000 clones listed, 88% were seen once; the top ten hold over 1.5%. The sequencing used peripheral blood, collected on day 0 of AZD1222 vaccination. The receptors come from an adult in good health.

V usage is TRBV27 and J usage is TRBJ1-6, with D possibly TRBD1 on 5 matching bases. V dropped 5 bases and J dropped 2 bases, with 13 bases sitting between them. This CDR3 comprises 16 residues. Per the germline V gene, CDR1 is MNHEY and CDR2 is SMNVEV (reference sequence). The CDR3 nucleotides are TGTGCCAGCAGTCGTTACCAGGGCGCCTATAATTCACCCCTCCACTTT. This sequence encodes CASSRYQGAYNSPLHF.

The sample holds one count of this clone. The CDR3 DNA reads TGCGCCAGCAGCCTTGACGGATTAGACCTCTATGGCTACACCTTC. It codes for CASSLDGLDLYGYTF. V gene TRBV4-1 combines with J gene TRBJ1-2; the D is unclear. The CDR3 consists of 15 residues. CDR1 is MGHRA, CDR2 YSYEKL, per germline. The V and J ends lost 4 bases and 4 bases respectively, with 16 bases between them.

The chain uses TRBV10-3 and TRBJ2-1; TRBD2 agrees at 13 bases. V shed 6 bases and J 0 bases; nucleotides not matched to a gene: 2. Per germline, CDR1 ENHRY and CDR2 SYGVKD. The CDR3 extends over 16 amino acids. The CDR3 DNA reads TGTGCCATCAGCGGGACTAGCGGGGACTCCTACAATGAGCAGTTCTTC. The encoded protein is CAISGTSGDSYNEQFF.

The chain employs TRBV13 and TRBJ2-7; TRBD1 matches 8 bases. After removal of 3 bases from V and 6 bases from J, the junction contained 7 bases not matched to a gene. Germline values: CDR1 PRHDT, CDR2 FYEKMQ (reference sequence). This CDR3 contains 14 residues. This CDR3 is CASSFDRGRLEQYF. The CDR3 nucleotides read TGTGCCAGCAGCTTCGACAGGGGAAGGCTCGAGCAGTACTTC.

This rearrangement joins TRBV6-5 to TRBJ2-3; D is uncertain. CDR1 and CDR2 from the germline V gene are MNHEY and SVGAGI. V lost 2 bases and J lost 1, with 13 bases in between. This CDR3 has 16 residues. The CDR3 DNA sequence: TGTGCCAGCAGTTACGGGGAATTACGAGGCACAGATACGCAGTATTTT. Its translation is CASSYGELRGTDTQYF.

V gene TRBV21-1 combines with J gene TRBJ1-6; the table names TRBD1, a call not compared with the DNA. TRBV21-1 is a pseudogene segment. This CDR3 is 16 amino acids long. CDR3 in amino acids: CASSKDAGGRNSPLHF. CDR3 sequence (DNA): TGTGCCAGCAGCAAAGATGCAGGGGGACGTAATTCACCCCTCCACTTT.

This rearrangement joins TRBV5-1 to TRBJ2-2, with 7 bases that match TRBD1. The CDR3 is 14 residues long. The junction had 0 bases not matched to a gene; V was cut back by 3 bases and J by 1 base. Germline loops: CDR1 SGHRS, CDR2 YFSETQ. The CDR3 loop reads CASSWTGNTGELFF. The CDR3 nucleotides read TGCGCCAGCAGCTGGACAGGGAACACCGGGGAGCTGTTTTTT.

The J gene is TRBJ1-1, the V gene TRBV7-8; D gene unclear. The CDR3 is 13 residues long. Trimming shortened V by 2 bases and J by 2 bases, and 6 bases separated the two germline ends. Per the germline V gene, CDR1 is SGHVS and CDR2 is FQNEAQ. CDR3 protein: CASSLTVNTEAFF. Here the CDR3 DNA reads TGTGCCAGCAGCTTAACGGTCAACACTGAAGCTTTCTTT.

This clone was seen once. The chain has TRBV3-1 (or the pseudogene TRBV3-2) and TRBJ2-7, with 9 bases lining up with TRBD1. CDR3 length: 14 residues. V dropped 6 bases and J dropped 1; count of bases not matched to a gene: 4. Germline loops: CDR1 LGHDT, CDR2 YNNKEL (reference sequence). This chain's CDR3 is CASSGTGKSYEQYF. The CDR3 DNA reads as TGTGCCAGCAGTGGGACAGGGAAATCCTACGAGCAGTACTTC.

This clone was recorded once. This chain links TRBV6-5 with TRBJ2-6; the D is unclear. Between the trimmed V and J ends, which lost 3 bases and 0 bases, there was a span of 3 bases. Per germline, CDR1 MNHEY and CDR2 SVGAGI. The length of the CDR3 is 14 residues. The CDR3: CASSYGSGANVLTF. The CDR3 DNA reads as TGTGCCAGCAGTTATGGCTCTGGGGCCAACGTCCTGACTTTC.

This clone was counted a few times. The genes are TRBV19 and TRBJ1-2, with D tentatively TRBD1 (5 bases). Germline lookup yields CDR1 LNHDA and CDR2 SQIVND (reference sequence). The CDR3 covers 13 residues. Trimming removed 5 bases at V and 2 bases at J, with 9 bases between. The CDR3 bases are TGTGCCAGTAGTTCGACAGTGAACTATGGCTACACCTTC. Translation: CASSSTVNYGYTF.

The chain is built from TRBV30 and TRBJ1-2, with D unclear. The germline CDR1 and CDR2 sequences are GTSNPN and SVGIG (reference sequence). The CDR3 covers 11 residues. Trimming stripped 2 bases from V and 5 bases from J, with 6 bases between. The CDR3 nucleotides read TGTGCCTGGAGTCGGGAGTATGGCTACACCTTC. This gives the protein CAWSREYGYTF.

The V and J genes are TRBV14 and TRBJ1-6; D gene uncertain. The CDR3 runs to 17 residues. Germline V lookup: CDR1 SGHDN, CDR2 FVKESK. V lost 1 base and J 0 bases, leaving 10 bases between the germline ends. The DNA of the CDR3 is TGTGCCAGCAGCCAAGGCGGGAGGAGCTCCTATAATTCACCCCTCCACTTT. This codes for CASSQGGRSSYNSPLHF.

This clone came up once. The rearrangement uses TRBV10-3 and TRBJ1-1, with a tentative D call TRBD1 (5 bases). The CDR3 is made up of 13 amino acids. Trimming stripped 7 bases from V and 2 bases from J, with 11 bases between. The V gene's germline CDR1 is ENHRY and CDR2 SYGVKD. In nucleotides, the CDR3 is TGTGCCATCAAAAAGACAGACAACACTGAAGCTTTCTTT. Residues: CAIKKTDNTEAFF.

The rearrangement links TRBV6-1 to TRBJ2-1; D remains ambiguous. Trimming took 2 bases from V and 5 from J, leaving 10 bases between them. Germline CDR1 MNHNS, CDR2 SASEGT. The CDR3 is made up of 14 amino acids. The CDR3 coding sequence is TGTGCCAGCAGTGAATTCTACACAGACAATGAGCAGTTCTTC. Protein: CASSEFYTDNEQFF.

The V and J genes are TRBV4-1 and TRBJ1-5; 10 bases map to TRBD1. CDR1 and CDR2 from the germline V gene are MGHRA and YSYEKL. V was clipped by 4 bases and J by 4 bases; unmatched bases: 7. The CDR3 has 16 residues. The DNA of the CDR3 is TGCGCCAGCAGCCCCGATAGGACAGGGGGAAATCAGCCCCAGCATTTT. Translated, it gives CASSPDRTGGNQPQHF.

The V call is TRBV7-2, the J call TRBJ2-7, with 7 bases that match TRBD1. The CDR3 totals 16 residues. Germline CDR1 SGHTA, CDR2 FQGNSA. The trim removed 5 bases at V and 2 bases at J, leaving 12 bases unmatched. The CDR3 loop is CASSHLRDSATYEQYF. CDR3 bases: TGTGCCAGCAGCCATCTCCGGGACAGCGCAACCTACGAGCAGTACTTC.

A single count supports this clone. The chain recombines TRBV11-2 with TRBJ1-1; a weak D match, TRBD1 (6 bases). The CDR3 runs 15 residues. Germline assignment: CDR1 SGHAT and CDR2 FQNNGV. The V end lost 7 bases, the J end lost 0 bases, and 15 bases lay between the germline ends. This chain's CDR3 is CASTRTDIMNTEAFF. The CDR3 coding sequence is TGTGCCAGCACCAGGACAGACATAATGAACACTGAAGCTTTCTTT.

This clone occurred a few times. The gene calls are TRBV27 and TRBJ1-5, with a possible D match to TRBD1 (5 bases). CDR3 size: 12 residues. V was trimmed by 8 bases and J by 6 bases, leaving 11 bases between them. Germline lookup yields CDR1 MNHEY and CDR2 SMNVEV (reference sequence). In nucleotides, the CDR3 is TGTGCCAGCGCAGCAGGGTTTCAGCCCCAGCATTTT. The encoded protein is CASAAGFQPQHF.

This clone appeared a few times. The genes are TRBV4-1 and TRBJ2-7, with D possibly matching TRBD2 (5 bases). The CDR3 is made up of 17 amino acids. Trimming shortened V by 2 bases and J by 0 bases, and 17 bases separated the two germline ends. Per germline, CDR1 MGHRA and CDR2 YSYEKL. CDR3 amino acids: CASSQLFGILSSYEQYF. CDR3 sequence (DNA): TGCGCCAGCAGCCAATTGTTCGGGATCCTATCCTCCTACGAGCAGTACTTC.

The gene calls are TRBV5-1 and TRBJ1-2; D gene uncertain. The CDR3 is 15 amino acids. The germline CDR1 and CDR2 sequences are SGHRS and YFSETQ. V shed 0 bases and J shed 0 bases, with 9 bases lying between them. The CDR3 region has the DNA TGCGCCAGCAGCTTGGGTGGCAGAACTAACTATGGCTACACCTTC. It specifies CASSLGGRTNYGYTF.

This chain joins TRBV7-9 and TRBJ2-7, with 7 bases that match TRBD1. V lost 8 bases to trimming and J lost 4 bases; unmatched junction nucleotides: 11. Per germline, CDR1 SEHNR and CDR2 FQNEAQ (reference sequence). The CDR3 spans 14 residues. CDR3 nucleotides: TGTGCCAGCGTCCTCCGACAGGGCATGTACGAGCAGTACTTC. The encoded protein is CASVLRQGMYEQYF.

The rearrangement links TRBV18 to TRBJ2-7; D remains ambiguous. Germline V CDR1 and CDR2: KGHSH, LQKENI. The CDR3 runs 14 residues. V lost 3 bases to trimming and J lost 1 base, with 10 bases between them. DNA for the CDR3: TGTGCCAGCTCACCCCCTTCGACGTCCTACGAGCAGTACTTC. Translating gives CASSPPSTSYEQYF.

The rearrangement uses TRBV28 and TRBJ2-7; possible D gene TRBD1, 6 bases. CDR1 is MDHEN, CDR2 SYDVKM, per germline. This CDR3 is 11 amino acids long. With 3 bases removed from V and 12 bases from J, the gap between germline ends came to 12 bases. The CDR3 region is CASSFKGDWYF. The DNA of the CDR3 is TGTGCCAGCAGTTTTAAGGGGGATTGGTACTTC.

The chain uses TRBV4-1 and TRBJ2-3, with a tentative D call TRBD2 (5 bases). This CDR3 is 16 amino acids long. Germline loops: CDR1 MGHRA, CDR2 YSYEKL. Trimming took off 1 base at V and 0 bases at J, with 11 bases between the two ends. The CDR3 spells CASSQANGLSTDTQYF. In nucleotides, the CDR3 is TGCGCCAGCAGCCAAGCTAACGGACTCAGCACAGATACGCAGTATTTT.

The J gene is TRBJ1-1, the V gene TRBV28; no definite D call. The CDR3 spans 14 residues. Germline CDR1 is MDHEN and CDR2 is SYDVKM. With 6 bases removed from V and 7 bases from J, the gap between germline ends came to 18 bases. The DNA of the CDR3 is TGTGCCAGCAGCAAAGGCGGGATCCGGGGTGAAGCTTTCTTT. Amino acids: CASSKGGIRGEAFF.

This clone was found a few times. The rearrangement joins TRBV5-1 to TRBJ2-7; D gene uncertain. The germline gives CDR1 SGHRS, CDR2 YFSETQ. V dropped 0 bases and J dropped 2 bases, with 9 bases sitting between them. The length of the CDR3 is 14 residues. The CDR3: CASSLEARAYEQYF. The CDR3 region has the DNA TGCGCCAGCAGCTTGGAGGCCAGAGCCTACGAGCAGTACTTC. Supplemented by reference TRBV5-1 and TRBJ2-7, the full variable domain reads KAGVTQTPRYLIKTRGQQVTLSCSPISGHRSVSWYQQTPGQGLQFLFEYFSETQRNKGNFPGRFSGRQFSNSRSEMNVSTLELGDSALYLCASSLEARAYEQYFGPGTRLTVT.

V gene TRBV5-6 combines with J gene TRBJ1-2, with D perhaps matching TRBD1 (6 bases). This CDR3 comprises 13 residues. Trimming stripped 6 bases from V and 4 bases from J, with 13 bases between. In germline, CDR1 is SGHDT, CDR2 YYEEEE. CDR3 loop: CASNNRARYGYTF. The CDR3 bases are TGTGCCAGCAACAACAGGGCTCGCTATGGCTACACCTTC.

The gene calls are TRBV10-1 and TRBJ2-1; 8 nucleotides agree with TRBD1. Germline assignment: CDR1 WNHNN and CDR2 SYGVQD (reference sequence). The trim removed 5 bases at V and 8 bases at J, leaving 2 bases unmatched. The CDR3 is 12 residues long. The CDR3 loop reads CASSTTGDEQFF. The CDR3 region has the DNA TGCGCCAGCAGTACGACAGGGGATGAGCAGTTCTTC.

The chain employs TRBV7-2 and TRBJ2-4, with 8 bases aligning to TRBD1. Losses at the gene ends were 5 bases for V and 4 bases for J; bases not matched to a gene: 10. Germline V gene data show CDR1 as SGHTA and CDR2 as FQGNSA. The CDR3 covers 16 residues. The DNA for the CDR3 is TGTGCCAGCAGCCTTCGGACAGGGAAAGAGAAAAACATTCAGTACTTC. Protein product: CASSLRTGKEKNIQYF.

The rearrangement links TRBV13 to TRBJ2-7, with 13 positions matching TRBD2. V lost 5 bases, J lost 3 bases, and 4 bases stayed unmatched. CDR3 length: 15 residues. Germline CDR1 PRHDT, CDR2 FYEKMQ (reference sequence). The CDR3 DNA reads TGTGCCAGCAGCCCGAGGACTAGCGGGAGCTACGAGCAGTACTTC. This gives the protein CASSPRTSGSYEQYF.

The chain is built from TRBV19 and TRBJ2-5; the match to TRBD1 covers 7 bases. The CDR3 covers 14 residues. Unmatched junction bases numbered 8, after V lost 6 bases and J lost 4 bases. The germline V gene has CDR1 LNHDA and CDR2 SQIVND (reference sequence). The CDR3 coding sequence is TGTGCCAGTAGCTTACAGGGGAAGGGAGAGACCCAGTACTTC. It yields the protein CASSLQGKGETQYF.